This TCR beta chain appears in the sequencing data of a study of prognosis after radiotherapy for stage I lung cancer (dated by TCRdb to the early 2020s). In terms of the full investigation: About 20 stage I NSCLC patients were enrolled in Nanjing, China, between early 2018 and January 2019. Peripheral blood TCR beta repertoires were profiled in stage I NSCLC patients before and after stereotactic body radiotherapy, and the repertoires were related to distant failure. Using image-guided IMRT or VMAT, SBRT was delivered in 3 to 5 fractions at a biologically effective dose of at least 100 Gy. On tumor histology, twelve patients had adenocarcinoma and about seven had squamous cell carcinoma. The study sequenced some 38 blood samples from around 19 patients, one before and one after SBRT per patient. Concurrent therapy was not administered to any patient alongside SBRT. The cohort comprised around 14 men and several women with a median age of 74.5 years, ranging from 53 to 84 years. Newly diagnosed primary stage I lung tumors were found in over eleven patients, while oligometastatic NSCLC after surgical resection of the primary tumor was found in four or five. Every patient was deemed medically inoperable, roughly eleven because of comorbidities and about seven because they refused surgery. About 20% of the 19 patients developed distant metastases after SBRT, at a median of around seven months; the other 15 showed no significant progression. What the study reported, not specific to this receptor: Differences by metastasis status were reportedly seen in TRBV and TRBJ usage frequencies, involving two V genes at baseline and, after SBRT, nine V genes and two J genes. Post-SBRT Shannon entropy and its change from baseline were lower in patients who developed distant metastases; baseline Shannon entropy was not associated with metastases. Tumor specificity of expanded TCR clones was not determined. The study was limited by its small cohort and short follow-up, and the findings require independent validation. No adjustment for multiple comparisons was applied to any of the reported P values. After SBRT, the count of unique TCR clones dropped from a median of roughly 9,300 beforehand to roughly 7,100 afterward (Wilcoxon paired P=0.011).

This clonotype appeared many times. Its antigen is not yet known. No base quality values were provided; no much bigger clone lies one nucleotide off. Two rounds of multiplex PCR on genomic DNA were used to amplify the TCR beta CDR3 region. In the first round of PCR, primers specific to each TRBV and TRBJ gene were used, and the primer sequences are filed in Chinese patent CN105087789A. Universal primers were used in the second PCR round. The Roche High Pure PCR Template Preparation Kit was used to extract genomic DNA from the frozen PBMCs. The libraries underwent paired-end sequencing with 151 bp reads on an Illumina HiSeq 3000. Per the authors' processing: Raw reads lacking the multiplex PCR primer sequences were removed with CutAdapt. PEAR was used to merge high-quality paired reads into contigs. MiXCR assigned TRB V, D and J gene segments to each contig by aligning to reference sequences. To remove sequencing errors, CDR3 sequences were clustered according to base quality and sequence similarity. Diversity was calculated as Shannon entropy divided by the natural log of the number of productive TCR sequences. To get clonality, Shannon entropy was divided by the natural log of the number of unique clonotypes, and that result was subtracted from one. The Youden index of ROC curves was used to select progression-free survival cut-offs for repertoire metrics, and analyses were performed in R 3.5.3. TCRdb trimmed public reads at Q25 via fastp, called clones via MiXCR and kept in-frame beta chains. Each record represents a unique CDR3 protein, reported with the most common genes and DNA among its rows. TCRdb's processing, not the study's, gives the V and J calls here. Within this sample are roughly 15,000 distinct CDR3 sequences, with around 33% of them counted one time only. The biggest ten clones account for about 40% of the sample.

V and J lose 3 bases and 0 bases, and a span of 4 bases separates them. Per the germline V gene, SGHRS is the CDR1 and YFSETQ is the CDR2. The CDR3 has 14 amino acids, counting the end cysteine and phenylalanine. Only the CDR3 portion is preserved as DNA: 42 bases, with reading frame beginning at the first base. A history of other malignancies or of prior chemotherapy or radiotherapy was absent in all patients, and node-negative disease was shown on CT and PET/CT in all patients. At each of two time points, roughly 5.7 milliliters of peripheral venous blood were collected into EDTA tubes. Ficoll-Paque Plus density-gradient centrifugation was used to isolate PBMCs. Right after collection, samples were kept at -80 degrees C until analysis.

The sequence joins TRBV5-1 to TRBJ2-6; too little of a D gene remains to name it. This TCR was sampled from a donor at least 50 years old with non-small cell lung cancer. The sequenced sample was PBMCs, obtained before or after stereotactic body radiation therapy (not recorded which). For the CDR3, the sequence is CASSYDSGANVLTF. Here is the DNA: TGCGCCAGCAGCTATGACTCTGGGGCCAACGTCCTGACTTTC. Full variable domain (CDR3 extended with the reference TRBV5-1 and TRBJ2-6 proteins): KAGVTQTPRYLIKTRGQQVTLSCSPISGHRSVSWYQQTPGQGLQFLFEYFSETQRNKGNFPGRFSGRQFSNSRSEMNVSTLELGDSALYLCASSYDSGANVLTFGAGSRLTVL.